This T cell receptor beta chain comes out of a study of blood T cell repertoires in COVID-19. Sequencing was performed with immunoSEQ multiplex PCR; in TCRdb, only in-frame clones are kept and a portion is missing. Of about 220,000 clones listed, about 85% were seen once; the top ten hold 10% to 13%. The receptor's source is a woman aged 50 to 60 with COVID-19, enrolled during active disease. The sample was peripheral blood.

The CDR3 nucleotides are TGCAGTGCTAGTGGTTACAGCATGAACACTGAAGCTTTCTTT. Translation: CSASGYSMNTEAFF. The gene calls are TRBV20-1 and TRBJ1-1; D is ambiguous. Looked up from germline, CDR1 is DFQATT and CDR2 is SNEGSKA (reference sequence). This CDR3 is 14 amino acids long. Between the trimmed V and J ends, which lost 3 bases and 0 bases, there was a span of 11 bases.